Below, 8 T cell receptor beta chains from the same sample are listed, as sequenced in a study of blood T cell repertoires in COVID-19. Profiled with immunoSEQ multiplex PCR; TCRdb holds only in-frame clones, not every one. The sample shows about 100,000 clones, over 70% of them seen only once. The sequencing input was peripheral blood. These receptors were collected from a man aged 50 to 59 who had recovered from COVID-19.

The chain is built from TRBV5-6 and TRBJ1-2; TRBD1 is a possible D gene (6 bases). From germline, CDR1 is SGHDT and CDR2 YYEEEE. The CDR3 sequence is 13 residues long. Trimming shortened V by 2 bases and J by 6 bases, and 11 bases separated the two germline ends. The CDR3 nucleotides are TGTGCCAGCAGCTTAACAGGGCAAAATGGCTACACCTTC. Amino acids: CASSLTGQNGYTF.

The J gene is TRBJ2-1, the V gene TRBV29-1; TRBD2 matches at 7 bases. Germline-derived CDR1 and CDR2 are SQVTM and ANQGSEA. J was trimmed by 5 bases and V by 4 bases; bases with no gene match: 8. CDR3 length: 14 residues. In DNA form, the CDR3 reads TGCAGCGTTGGGGGCGGGAGCAGTCACAATGAGCAGTTCTTC. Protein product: CSVGGGSSHNEQFF.

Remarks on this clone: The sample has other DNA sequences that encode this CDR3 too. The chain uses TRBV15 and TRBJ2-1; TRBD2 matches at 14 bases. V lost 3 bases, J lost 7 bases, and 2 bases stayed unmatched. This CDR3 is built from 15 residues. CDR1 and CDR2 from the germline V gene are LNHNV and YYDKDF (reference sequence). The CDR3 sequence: CATSRGTSGSNEQFF. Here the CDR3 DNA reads TGTGCCACCAGCAGGGGGACTAGCGGGAGTAATGAGCAGTTCTTC.

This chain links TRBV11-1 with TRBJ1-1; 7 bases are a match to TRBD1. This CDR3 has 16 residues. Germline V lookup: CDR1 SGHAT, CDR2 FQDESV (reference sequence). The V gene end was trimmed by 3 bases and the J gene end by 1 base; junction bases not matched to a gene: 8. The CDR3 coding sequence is TGTGCCAGCAGCTTGGAGGGACAGATCAAGAACACTGAAGCTTTCTTT. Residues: CASSLEGQIKNTEAFF.

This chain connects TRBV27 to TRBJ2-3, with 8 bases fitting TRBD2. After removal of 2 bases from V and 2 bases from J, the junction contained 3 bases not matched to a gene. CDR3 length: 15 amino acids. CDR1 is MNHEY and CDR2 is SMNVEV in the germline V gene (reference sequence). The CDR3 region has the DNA TGTGCCAGCAGTTTAACCGGGGGGGTCACAGATACGCAGTATTTT. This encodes CASSLTGGVTDTQYF.

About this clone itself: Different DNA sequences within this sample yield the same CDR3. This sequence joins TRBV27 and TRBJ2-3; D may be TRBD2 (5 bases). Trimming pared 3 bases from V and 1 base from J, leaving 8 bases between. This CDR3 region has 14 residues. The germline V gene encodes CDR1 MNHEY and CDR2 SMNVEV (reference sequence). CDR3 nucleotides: TGTGCCAGCAGTTTGTTTAGCGGCACAGATACGCAGTATTTT. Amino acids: CASSLFSGTDTQYF.

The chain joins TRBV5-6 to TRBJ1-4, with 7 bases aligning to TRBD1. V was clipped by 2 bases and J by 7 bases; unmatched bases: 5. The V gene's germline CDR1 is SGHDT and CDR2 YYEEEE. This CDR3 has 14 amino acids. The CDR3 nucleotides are TGTGCCAGCAGCTTACAGGGGATTATTGAAAAACTGTTTTTT. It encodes CASSLQGIIEKLFF.

The DNA for the CDR3 is TGTGCCAGCAGTTACTCACCTAGCGGGACCTACGAGCAGTACTTC. This encodes CASSYSPSGTYEQYF. The J gene is TRBJ2-7, the V gene TRBV6-2 or TRBV6-3; 9 nucleotides align to TRBD2. Trimming cost V 0 bases and J 2 bases; bases outside gene matches: 2. The germline CDR1 and CDR2 sequences are MNHEY and SVGEGT. The CDR3 has 15 amino acids.